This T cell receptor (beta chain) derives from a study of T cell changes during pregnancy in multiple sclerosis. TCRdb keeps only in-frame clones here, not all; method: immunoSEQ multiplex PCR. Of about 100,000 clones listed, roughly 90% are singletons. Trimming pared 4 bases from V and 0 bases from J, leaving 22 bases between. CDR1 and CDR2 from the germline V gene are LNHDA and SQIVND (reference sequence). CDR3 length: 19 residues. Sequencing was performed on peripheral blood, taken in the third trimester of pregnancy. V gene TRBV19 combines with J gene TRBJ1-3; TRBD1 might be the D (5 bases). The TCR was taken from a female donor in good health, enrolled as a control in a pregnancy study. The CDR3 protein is CASSTDGDRDTNSGNTIYF. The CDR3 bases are TGTGCCAGTAGTACCGACGGAGACAGAGACACAAACTCTGGAAACACCATATATTTT.